This TCR beta chain was sequenced in a study of T cell repertoires in cytomegalovirus infection (dated by TCRdb to between 2018 and 2020). At the level of the whole study: Donor HLA type was relevant to the analysis, as public TCR beta signatures indicated carriage of CMV infection together with the matching HLA type. What the study reported, not specific to this receptor: Cumulative frequency of public TCR beta family members discriminated carriers of CMV infection plus the relevant HLA type in this cohort and an independent approximately 360-donor cohort. The ex vivo response was dominated by HLA-C-restricted CMV-specific TCR beta clonotypes, which also provided the single most frequent clonotype in two of eight donors.

The CDR3 starts with the cysteine, ends with the phenylalanine, and has 10 residues. Only the CDR3 region is kept as DNA, spanning 30 bases read in frame from base 1. Reading the germline V gene gives CDR1 MNHEY and CDR2 SVGEGT. The V and J ends are trimmed by 5 bases and 6 bases, leaving 5 bases between them. This clonotype was detected only a few times. There is no known antigen for this receptor. Nothing much larger sits one base from this clone, and base qualities are not available. Sequencer: Illumina HiSeq 1500. The raw public reads went through TCRdb reprocessing: fastp at Q25, MiXCR clone calling, in-frame beta chains kept. Every CDR3 protein is listed once, alongside the most common genes and DNA of its rows. This sample comprises 57,000 or so distinct CDR3 sequences, 25% to 40% of them detected only once. Nearly 70% of the sample rests with the top ten.

This receptor was identified in a human donor in good health (CMV status not recorded). Some clones in this sample may be carry-over from other donors' samples. Sequencing was performed on PBMCs, sequenced either directly or after in vitro stimulation (not recorded which). The chain is encoded by TRBV6-2 or TRBV6-3 joined to TRBJ2-7; confidence is insufficient to name the D gene. The DNA reads as follows: TGTGCCAGCAGTACCGTCGAGCAGTACTTC. This translates into CASSTVEQYF.